This T cell receptor (beta chain) was identified during a study of blood T cells in healthy people across ages. A second PCR, run for 7 to 11 cycles, used a sample-barcoded 5' primer plus a J-beta primer mix. TCRdb analysed the 5' RACE reads with MiXCR anew, one entry per CDR3 protein. The sample has roughly 640,000 distinct CDR3 sequences, less than 35% seen once. This clonotype was seen at least ten times. The antigen remains unidentified. A much larger clone is a single base away; this may be a read error. This CDR3 region has 15 residues. V lost 7 bases to trimming and J lost 2 bases, with 18 bases between them. Germline CDR1 and CDR2: MNHEY and SVGEGT. Study results and limitations: Whereas aged donors had fewer naive CD4+ cells, long-lived donors had more of them and higher diversity.

The sample consisted of blood. The source of this sequence is a woman aged 80 or over in good health. The V call is TRBV6-2 or TRBV6-3, the J call TRBJ2-7; either TRBD1 or TRBD2 may supply D (5 bases each). This CDR3 is CASTSCGWGTYEQYF. DNA of the CDR3: TGTGCCAGCACAAGCTGCGGATGGGGGACCTACGAGCAGTACTTC.